This is a list of T cell receptor beta chains from one sample in a study of blood T cell repertoires in COVID-19. Clones were read by immunoSEQ multiplex PCR, and TCRdb kept only the in-frame ones, dropping some. The sample contains over 350,000 clones, around 90% of which appear only once. Input material: PBMCs or T cells enriched from blood (not recorded which). These receptors were obtained from a woman aged 18-30 years with acute COVID-19. CDR3s include the opening cysteine and the closing phenylalanine or tryptophan. Fields, in order: V gene, D gene, clone size, J gene, CDR3 protein, CDR3 DNA. A D gene is named only where the DNA matches it firmly. Clone size is shown for a subset of rows, as once, few, many or a class of expanded clone.

V gene: TRBV28; D gene: TRBD2; clone size: NA; J gene: TRBJ2-1; CDR3 protein: CASSLNVGLAGLAYNEQFF; CDR3 DNA: TGTGCCAGCAGTTTAAATGTGGGACTAGCGGGCTTAGCGTACAATGAGCAGTTCTTC
V gene: TRBV3-1/TRBV3-2; D gene: TRBD1; clone size: NA; J gene: TRBJ1-2; CDR3 protein: CASSQNTDRGGYTF; CDR3 DNA: TGTGCCAGCAGCCAAAATACGGACAGGGGTGGCTACACCTTC
V gene: TRBV2; D gene: NA; clone size: NA; J gene: TRBJ1-1; CDR3 protein: CASSGDTVNTEAFF; CDR3 DNA: TGTGCCAGCAGTGGGGACACAGTCAACACTGAAGCTTTCTTT
V gene: TRBV2; D gene: TRBD2; clone size: NA; J gene: TRBJ2-4; CDR3 protein: CASSVVGLAEIAKNIQYF; CDR3 DNA: TGTGCCAGCAGTGTGGTCGGACTAGCGGAAATAGCCAAAAACATTCAGTACTTC
V gene: TRBV2; D gene: TRBD2; clone size: NA; J gene: TRBJ2-2; CDR3 protein: CAADLAGLNTGELFF; CDR3 DNA: TGTGCCGCGGATCTAGCGGGCCTAAACACCGGGGAGCTGTTTTTT
V gene: TRBV14; D gene: TRBD2; clone size: NA; J gene: TRBJ2-2; CDR3 protein: CASSQGPSGGPGELFF; CDR3 DNA: TGTGCCAGCAGCCAAGGGCCGTCGGGAGGGCCCGGGGAGCTGTTTTTT
V gene: TRBV7-9; D gene: TRBD2; clone size: NA; J gene: TRBJ2-5; CDR3 protein: CASSLDREGGQETQYF; CDR3 DNA: TGTGCCAGCAGCTTAGACCGGGAGGGGGGCCAAGAGACCCAGTACTTC
V gene: TRBV16; D gene: NA; clone size: NA; J gene: TRBJ1-4; CDR3 protein: CASSQSSRLEKLFF; CDR3 DNA: TGTGCCAGCAGCCAATCCTCCAGGCTTGAAAAACTGTTTTTT
V gene: TRBV18; D gene: TRBD1; clone size: NA; J gene: TRBJ1-2; CDR3 protein: CASSGSGTGESYGYTF; CDR3 DNA: TGTGCCAGCTCAGGGTCCGGGACAGGGGAGAGCTATGGCTACACCTTC
V gene: TRBV28; D gene: NA; clone size: NA; J gene: TRBJ2-1; CDR3 protein: CASRTRHYNEQFF; CDR3 DNA: TGTGCCAGCAGGACACGACACTACAATGAGCAGTTCTTC
V gene: TRBV4-1; D gene: TRBD2; clone size: NA; J gene: TRBJ2-7; CDR3 protein: CASSQEAGGRLYEQYF; CDR3 DNA: TGCGCCAGCAGCCAAGAAGCGGGAGGGAGGCTCTACGAGCAGTACTTC
V gene: TRBV2; D gene: TRBD1; clone size: NA; J gene: TRBJ1-2; CDR3 protein: CARQGEGHGYTF; CDR3 DNA: TGTGCCAGACAGGGGGAAGGACATGGCTACACCTTC
V gene: TRBV19; D gene: TRBD2; clone size: NA; J gene: TRBJ2-7; CDR3 protein: CASKTSATSYEQYF; CDR3 DNA: TGTGCCAGTAAGACTAGCGCGACTTCCTACGAGCAGTACTTC
V gene: TRBV6-5; D gene: TRBD1; clone size: NA; J gene: TRBJ1-5; CDR3 protein: CASRPGTGGDQPQHF; CDR3 DNA: TGTGCCAGCAGACCCGGGACAGGGGGGGATCAGCCCCAGCATTTT
V gene: TRBV9; D gene: NA; clone size: NA; J gene: TRBJ2-2; CDR3 protein: CASSATTRRVNTGELFF; CDR3 DNA: TGTGCCAGCAGCGCAACCACTCGGCGGGTCAACACCGGGGAGCTGTTTTTT
V gene: TRBV28; D gene: TRBD2; clone size: NA; J gene: TRBJ2-5; CDR3 protein: CASSLPAGLAVQETQYF; CDR3 DNA: TGTGCCAGCAGCCTACCCGCCGGACTAGCGGTACAAGAGACCCAGTACTTC
V gene: TRBV5-3; D gene: TRBD1; clone size: NA; J gene: TRBJ1-5; CDR3 protein: CARSLFPTGRNQPQHF; CDR3 DNA: TGTGCCAGAAGCTTGTTTCCGACAGGGCGCAATCAGCCCCAGCATTTT
V gene: TRBV27; D gene: NA; clone size: NA; J gene: TRBJ1-2; CDR3 protein: CASRPRQSTNYGYTF; CDR3 DNA: TGTGCCAGCAGACCAAGACAGAGTACCAACTATGGCTACACCTTC
V gene: TRBV9; D gene: TRBD1; clone size: NA; J gene: TRBJ2-3; CDR3 protein: CASSTRPGQGDTDTQYF; CDR3 DNA: TGTGCCAGCAGCACTAGACCGGGACAGGGGGACACAGATACGCAGTATTTT
V gene: TRBV2; D gene: NA; clone size: many; J gene: TRBJ2-2; CDR3 protein: CASSALGHTGELFF; CDR3 DNA: TGTGCCAGCAGTGCCCTGGGCCACACCGGGGAGCTGTTTTTT
V gene: TRBV10-3; D gene: NA; clone size: once; J gene: TRBJ1-2; CDR3 protein: CAISERDRTSSPIYGYTF; CDR3 DNA: TGTGCCATCAGTGAGCGTGACAGGACATCAAGCCCCATCTATGGCTACACCTTC
V gene: TRBV19; D gene: TRBD1; clone size: NA; J gene: TRBJ1-5; CDR3 protein: CASSLPGQVYNQPQHF; CDR3 DNA: TGTGCCAGTAGTTTACCGGGACAGGTGTACAATCAGCCCCAGCATTTT
V gene: TRBV27; D gene: TRBD1; clone size: NA; J gene: TRBJ1-4; CDR3 protein: CASSWGQGINEKLFF; CDR3 DNA: TGTGCCAGCAGTTGGGGACAGGGTATAAATGAAAAACTGTTTTTT
V gene: TRBV11-2; D gene: NA; clone size: NA; J gene: TRBJ1-1; CDR3 protein: CASSSGLKNTEAFF; CDR3 DNA: TGTGCCAGCAGCTCGGGACTGAAGAACACTGAAGCTTTCTTT
V gene: TRBV29-1; D gene: TRBD1; clone size: NA; J gene: TRBJ1-2; CDR3 protein: CSVGTGGDYGYTF; CDR3 DNA: TGCAGCGTTGGGACAGGGGGCGACTATGGCTACACCTTC
V gene: TRBV11-2; D gene: NA; clone size: NA; J gene: TRBJ1-6; CDR3 protein: CASSFDYQDSPLHF; CDR3 DNA: TGTGCCAGCAGCTTCGACTACCAAGATTCACCCCTCCACTTT
V gene: TRBV2; D gene: TRBD1; clone size: NA; J gene: TRBJ1-2; CDR3 protein: CASSVWDSEFGGYTF; CDR3 DNA: TGTGCCAGCAGTGTCTGGGACAGTGAGTTTGGTGGCTACACCTTC
V gene: TRBV2; D gene: TRBD1; clone size: NA; J gene: TRBJ2-7; CDR3 protein: CASSQGDRGYEQYF; CDR3 DNA: TGTGCCAGCAGTCAAGGGGACAGGGGATACGAGCAGTACTTC
V gene: TRBV5-1; D gene: NA; clone size: NA; J gene: TRBJ1-1; CDR3 protein: CASRPGTSNPEAFF; CDR3 DNA: TGCGCCAGCAGGCCCGGGACAAGTAATCCTGAAGCTTTCTTT
V gene: TRBV7-2; D gene: NA; clone size: NA; J gene: TRBJ2-4; CDR3 protein: CASSLDRTIAKNIQYF; CDR3 DNA: TGTGCCAGCAGCCTCGACAGGACCATAGCCAAAAACATTCAGTACTTC
V gene: TRBV9; D gene: TRBD1; clone size: NA; J gene: TRBJ2-2; CDR3 protein: CASSPRGGRELFF; CDR3 DNA: TGTGCCAGCAGCCCCAGAGGGGGCCGGGAGCTGTTTTTT
V gene: TRBV2; D gene: TRBD1; clone size: NA; J gene: TRBJ1-2; CDR3 protein: CASSGQGEGDGYTF; CDR3 DNA: TGTGCCAGCAGTGGACAGGGAGAAGGGGATGGCTACACCTTC
V gene: TRBV6-1; D gene: NA; clone size: NA; J gene: TRBJ1-2; CDR3 protein: CASSEDIIRQPYYGYTF; CDR3 DNA: TGTGCCAGCAGCGAAGATATTATACGACAGCCATACTATGGCTACACCTTC
V gene: TRBV5-1; D gene: TRBD2; clone size: NA; J gene: TRBJ2-5; CDR3 protein: CASSPSNSGGETQYF; CDR3 DNA: TGCGCCAGCAGCCCATCTAATAGCGGGGGGGAGACCCAGTACTTC
V gene: TRBV4-1; D gene: NA; clone size: NA; J gene: TRBJ1-2; CDR3 protein: CASSPPQGLNGYTF; CDR3 DNA: TGCGCCAGCAGCCCCCCACAGGGCTTAAATGGCTACACCTTC
V gene: TRBV7-9; D gene: NA; clone size: NA; J gene: TRBJ2-1; CDR3 protein: CASTRTTYNEQFF; CDR3 DNA: TGTGCCAGCACACGGACTACGTACAATGAGCAGTTCTTC
V gene: TRBV11-2; D gene: TRBD1; clone size: NA; J gene: TRBJ2-3; CDR3 protein: CASSAQTGGVADTQYF; CDR3 DNA: TGTGCCAGCAGCGCACAAACAGGGGGAGTAGCAGATACGCAGTATTTT
V gene: TRBV28; D gene: NA; clone size: NA; J gene: TRBJ2-2; CDR3 protein: CASSLWDSPNTGELFF; CDR3 DNA: TGTGCCAGCAGTTTATGGGACAGTCCGAACACCGGGGAGCTGTTTTTT
V gene: TRBV5-1; D gene: TRBD1; clone size: NA; J gene: TRBJ2-2; CDR3 protein: CASSLNTGQGNTGELFF; CDR3 DNA: TGCGCCAGCAGCTTAAATACGGGACAGGGAAACACCGGGGAGCTGTTTTTT
V gene: TRBV7-2; D gene: NA; clone size: NA; J gene: TRBJ1-1; CDR3 protein: CASSPLSFRRRTEAFF; CDR3 DNA: TGTGCCAGCAGCCCACTATCTTTTAGGCGGCGGACTGAAGCTTTCTTT
V gene: TRBV9; D gene: NA; clone size: NA; J gene: TRBJ2-4; CDR3 protein: CASSGGSGVGIQYF; CDR3 DNA: TGTGCCAGCAGCGGAGGGTCAGGGGTTGGCATTCAGTACTTC
V gene: TRBV6-5; D gene: TRBD1; clone size: NA; J gene: TRBJ2-7; CDR3 protein: CASSYSAGQASYEQYF; CDR3 DNA: TGTGCCAGCAGTTACTCTGCGGGACAGGCCTCCTACGAGCAGTACTTC
V gene: TRBV27; D gene: NA; clone size: NA; J gene: TRBJ2-1; CDR3 protein: CASSFNPIGGYNEQFF; CDR3 DNA: TGTGCCAGCAGTTTTAACCCAATCGGTGGCTACAATGAGCAGTTCTTC
V gene: TRBV5-1; D gene: NA; clone size: NA; J gene: TRBJ1-3; CDR3 protein: CASSRDTGFSGNTIYF; CDR3 DNA: TGCGCCAGCAGCCGGGACACGGGTTTCTCTGGAAACACCATATATTTT
V gene: TRBV7-9; D gene: NA; clone size: NA; J gene: TRBJ1-2; CDR3 protein: CASSLEAGKGYTF; CDR3 DNA: TGTGCCAGCAGCTTAGAGGCAGGGAAAGGCTACACCTTC
V gene: TRBV7-6; D gene: TRBD1; clone size: NA; J gene: TRBJ1-1; CDR3 protein: CASSLLTGVAFF; CDR3 DNA: TGTGCCAGCAGCCTCTTGACAGGGGTGGCTTTCTTT
V gene: TRBV10-3; D gene: TRBD2; clone size: NA; J gene: TRBJ2-1; CDR3 protein: CAISQDLAGRYYNEQFF; CDR3 DNA: TGTGCCATCAGTCAAGACTTAGCGGGGAGATATTACAATGAGCAGTTCTTC
V gene: TRBV10-3; D gene: TRBD2; clone size: once; J gene: TRBJ2-2; CDR3 protein: CAISEQKLAGNTGELFF; CDR3 DNA: TGTGCCATCAGTGAGCAGAAACTAGCGGGGAACACCGGGGAGCTGTTTTTT
V gene: TRBV2; D gene: NA; clone size: NA; J gene: TRBJ2-3; CDR3 protein: CASRQGVEDTQYF; CDR3 DNA: TGTGCCAGCAGACAGGGAGTTGAAGATACGCAGTATTTT
V gene: TRBV28; D gene: TRBD2; clone size: NA; J gene: TRBJ2-1; CDR3 protein: CASSSPTGTSGRNEQFF; CDR3 DNA: TGTGCCAGCAGTTCACCGACCGGGACTAGCGGGAGGAATGAGCAGTTCTTC
V gene: TRBV24-1; D gene: TRBD2; clone size: NA; J gene: TRBJ2-7; CDR3 protein: CATSDMGGDEQYF; CDR3 DNA: TGTGCCACCAGTGACATGGGAGGGGACGAGCAGTACTTC
V gene: TRBV13; D gene: TRBD2; clone size: NA; J gene: TRBJ2-2; CDR3 protein: CASSSRTSGGSTNTGELFF; CDR3 DNA: TGTGCCAGCAGCTCCCGGACTAGCGGGGGATCCACGAACACCGGGGAGCTGTTTTTT